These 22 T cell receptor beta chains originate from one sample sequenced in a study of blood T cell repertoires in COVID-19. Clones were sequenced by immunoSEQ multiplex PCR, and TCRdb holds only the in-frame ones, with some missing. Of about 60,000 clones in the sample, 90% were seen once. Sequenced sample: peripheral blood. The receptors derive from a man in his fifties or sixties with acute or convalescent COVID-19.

The CDR3 spells CASSLTGTGGNEKLFF. The DNA for the CDR3 is TGTGCCAGCAGCTTAACCGGGACAGGGGGGAATGAAAAACTGTTTTTT. The chain combines TRBV7-8 with TRBJ1-4, with TRBD1 identical over 11 bases. Trimming at V came to 2 bases and at J to 5 bases, leaving 4 bases not matched to a gene. Per germline, CDR1 SGHVS and CDR2 FQNEAQ. This CDR3 is 16 amino acids long.

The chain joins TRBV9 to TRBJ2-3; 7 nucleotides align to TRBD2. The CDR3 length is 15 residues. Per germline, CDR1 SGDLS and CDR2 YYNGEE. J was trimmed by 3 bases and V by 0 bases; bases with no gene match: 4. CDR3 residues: CASSVAGTNTDTQYF. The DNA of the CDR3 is TGTGCCAGCAGCGTAGCAGGGACTAATACAGATACGCAGTATTTT.

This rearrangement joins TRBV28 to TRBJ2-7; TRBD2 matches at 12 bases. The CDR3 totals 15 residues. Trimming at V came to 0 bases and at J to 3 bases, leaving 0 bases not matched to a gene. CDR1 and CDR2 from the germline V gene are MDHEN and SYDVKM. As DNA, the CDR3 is TGTGCCAGCAGTTTATGGACTAGCGGGAGCTACGAGCAGTACTTC. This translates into CASSLWTSGSYEQYF.

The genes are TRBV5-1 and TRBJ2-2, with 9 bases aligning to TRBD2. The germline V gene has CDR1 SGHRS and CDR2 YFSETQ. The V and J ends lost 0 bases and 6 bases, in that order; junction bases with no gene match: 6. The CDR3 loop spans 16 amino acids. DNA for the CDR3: TGCGCCAGCAGCTTGGCCCGGCTAGCGGGATCCGGGGAGCTGTTTTTT. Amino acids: CASSLARLAGSGELFF.

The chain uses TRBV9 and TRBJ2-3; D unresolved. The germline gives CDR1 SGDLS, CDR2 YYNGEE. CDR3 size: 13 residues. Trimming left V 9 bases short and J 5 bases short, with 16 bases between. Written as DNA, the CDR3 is TGTGCCACCTCACCAGGCATCTTAGATACGCAGTATTTT. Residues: CATSPGILDTQYF.

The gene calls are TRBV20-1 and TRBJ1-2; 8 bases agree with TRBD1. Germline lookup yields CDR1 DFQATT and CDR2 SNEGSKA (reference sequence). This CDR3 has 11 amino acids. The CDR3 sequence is CSGTGDYGYTF. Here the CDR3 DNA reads TGCAGCGGGACAGGCGACTATGGCTACACCTTC.

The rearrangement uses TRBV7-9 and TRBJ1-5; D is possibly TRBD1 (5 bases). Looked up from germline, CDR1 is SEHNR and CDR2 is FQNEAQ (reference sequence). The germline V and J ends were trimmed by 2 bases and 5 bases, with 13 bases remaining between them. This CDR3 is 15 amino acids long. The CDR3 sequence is CASSLSTGGDQPQHF. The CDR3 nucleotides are TGTGCCAGCAGCTTATCGACTGGGGGGGATCAGCCCCAGCATTTT. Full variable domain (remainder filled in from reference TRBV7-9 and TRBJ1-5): DTGVSQNPRHKITKRGQNVTFRCDPISEHNRLYWYRQTLGQGPEFLTYFQNEAQLEKSRLLSDRFSAERPKGSFSTLEIQRTEQGDSAMYLCASSLSTGGDQPQHFGDGTRLSIL.

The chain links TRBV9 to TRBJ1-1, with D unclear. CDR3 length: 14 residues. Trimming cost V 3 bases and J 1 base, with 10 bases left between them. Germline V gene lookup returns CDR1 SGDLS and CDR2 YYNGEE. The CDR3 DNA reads TGTGCCAGCAGCGAGGTACGGGAGAACACTGAAGCTTTCTTT. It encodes CASSEVRENTEAFF.

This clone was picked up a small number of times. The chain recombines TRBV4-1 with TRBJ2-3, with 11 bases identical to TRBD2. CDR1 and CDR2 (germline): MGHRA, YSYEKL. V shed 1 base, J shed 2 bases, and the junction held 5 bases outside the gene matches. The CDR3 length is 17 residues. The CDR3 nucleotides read TGCGCCAGCAGCCAAGTCGGACTAGCGGGTTCCACAGATACGCAGTATTTT. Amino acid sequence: CASSQVGLAGSTDTQYF.

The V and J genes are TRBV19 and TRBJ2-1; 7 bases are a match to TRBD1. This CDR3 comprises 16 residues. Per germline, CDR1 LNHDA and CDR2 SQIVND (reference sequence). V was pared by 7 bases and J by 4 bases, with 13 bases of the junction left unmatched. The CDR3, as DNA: TGTGCCAGTAATGGAGGACTGGGACAGATTTACAATGAGCAGTTCTTC. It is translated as CASNGGLGQIYNEQFF.

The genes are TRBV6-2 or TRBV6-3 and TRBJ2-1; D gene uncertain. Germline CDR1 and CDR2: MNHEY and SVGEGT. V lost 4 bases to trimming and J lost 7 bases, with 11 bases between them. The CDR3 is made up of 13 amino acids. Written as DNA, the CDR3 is TGTGCCAGCAGTTCCGAGAGGTCGAATGAGCAGTTCTTC. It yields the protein CASSSERSNEQFF.

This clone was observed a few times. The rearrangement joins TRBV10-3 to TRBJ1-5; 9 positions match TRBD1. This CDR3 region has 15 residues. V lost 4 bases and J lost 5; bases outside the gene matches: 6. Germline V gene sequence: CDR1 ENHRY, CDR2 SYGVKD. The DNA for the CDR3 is TGTGCCATCAGTGCCAACAGGGGGCGGGATCAGCCCCAGCATTTT. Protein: CAISANRGRDQPQHF.

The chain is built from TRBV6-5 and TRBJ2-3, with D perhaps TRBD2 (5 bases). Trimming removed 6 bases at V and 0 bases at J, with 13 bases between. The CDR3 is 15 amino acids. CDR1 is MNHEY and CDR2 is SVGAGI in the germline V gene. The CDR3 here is CASRNGAASTDTQYF. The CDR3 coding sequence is TGTGCCAGCAGAAATGGAGCGGCTAGCACAGATACGCAGTATTTT.

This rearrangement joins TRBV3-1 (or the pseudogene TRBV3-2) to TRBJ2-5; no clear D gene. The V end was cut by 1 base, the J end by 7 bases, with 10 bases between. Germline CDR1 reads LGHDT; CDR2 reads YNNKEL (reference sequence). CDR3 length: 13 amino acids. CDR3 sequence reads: CASSQAMTGTQYF. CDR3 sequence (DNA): TGTGCCAGCAGCCAAGCGATGACGGGGACCCAGTACTTC.

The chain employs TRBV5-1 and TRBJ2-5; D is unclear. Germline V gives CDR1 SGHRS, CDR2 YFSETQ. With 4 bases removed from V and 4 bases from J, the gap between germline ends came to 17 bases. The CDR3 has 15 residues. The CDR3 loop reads CASSQALGEAETQYF. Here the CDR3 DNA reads TGCGCCAGCAGCCAAGCCCTCGGAGAGGCAGAGACCCAGTACTTC.

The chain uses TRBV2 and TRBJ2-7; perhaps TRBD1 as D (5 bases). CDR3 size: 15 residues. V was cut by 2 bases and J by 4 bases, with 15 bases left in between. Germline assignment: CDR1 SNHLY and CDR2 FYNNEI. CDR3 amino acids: CASSERSGISYEQYF. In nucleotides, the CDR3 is TGTGCCAGCAGTGAAAGATCAGGGATTAGTTACGAGCAGTACTTC. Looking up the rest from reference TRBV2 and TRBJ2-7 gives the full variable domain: EPEVTQTPSHQVTQMGQEVILRCVPISNHLYFYWYRQILGQKVEFLVSFYNNEISEKSEIFDDQFSVERPDGSNFTLKIRSTKLEDSAMYFCASSERSGISYEQYFGPGTRLTVT.

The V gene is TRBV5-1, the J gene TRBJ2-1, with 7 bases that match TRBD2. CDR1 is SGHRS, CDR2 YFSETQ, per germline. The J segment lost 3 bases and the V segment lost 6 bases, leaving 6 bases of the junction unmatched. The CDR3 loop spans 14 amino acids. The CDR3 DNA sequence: TGCGCCAGCAAGTTGGCTAGCGGCTACAATGAGCAGTTCTTC. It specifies CASKLASGYNEQFF.

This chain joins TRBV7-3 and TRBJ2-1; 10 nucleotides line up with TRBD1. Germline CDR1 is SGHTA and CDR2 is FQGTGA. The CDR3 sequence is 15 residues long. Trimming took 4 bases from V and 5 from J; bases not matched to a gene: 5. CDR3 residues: CASSWGQGYDNEQFF. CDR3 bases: TGTGCCAGCAGCTGGGGACAGGGGTACGACAATGAGCAGTTCTTC.

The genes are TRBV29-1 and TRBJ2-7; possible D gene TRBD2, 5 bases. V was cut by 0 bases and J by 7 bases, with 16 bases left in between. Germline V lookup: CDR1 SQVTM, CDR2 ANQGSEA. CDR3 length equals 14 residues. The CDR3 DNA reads TGCAGCGTTGAAGATAGACCGAGGGCCGGGGAGCAGTACTTC. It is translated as CSVEDRPRAGEQYF.

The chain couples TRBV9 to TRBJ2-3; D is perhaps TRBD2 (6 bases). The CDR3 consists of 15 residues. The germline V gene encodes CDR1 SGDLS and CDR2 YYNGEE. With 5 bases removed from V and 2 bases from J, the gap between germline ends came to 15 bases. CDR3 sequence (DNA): TGTGCCAGCAGGCTCGGGGGTAGAGTCACAGATACGCAGTATTTT. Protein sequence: CASRLGGRVTDTQYF. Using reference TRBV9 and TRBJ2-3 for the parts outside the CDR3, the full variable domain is DSGVTQTPKHLITATGQRVTLRCSPRSGDLSVYWYQQSLDQGLQFLIQYYNGEERAKGNILERFSAQQFPDLHSELNLSSLELGDSALYFCASRLGGRVTDTQYFGPGTRLTVL.

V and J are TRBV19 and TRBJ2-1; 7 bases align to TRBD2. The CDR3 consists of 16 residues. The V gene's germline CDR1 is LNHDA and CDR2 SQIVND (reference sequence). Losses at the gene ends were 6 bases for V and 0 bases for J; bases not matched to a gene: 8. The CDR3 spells CASSKLASSSYNEQFF. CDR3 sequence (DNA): TGTGCCAGTAGCAAACTAGCGTCGAGCTCCTACAATGAGCAGTTCTTC. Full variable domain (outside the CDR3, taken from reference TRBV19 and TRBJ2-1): DGGITQSPKYLFRKEGQNVTLSCEQNLNHDAMYWYRQDPGQGLRLIYYSQIVNDFQKGDIAEGYSVSREKKESFPLTVTSAQKNPTAFYLCASSKLASSSYNEQFFGPGTRLTVL.

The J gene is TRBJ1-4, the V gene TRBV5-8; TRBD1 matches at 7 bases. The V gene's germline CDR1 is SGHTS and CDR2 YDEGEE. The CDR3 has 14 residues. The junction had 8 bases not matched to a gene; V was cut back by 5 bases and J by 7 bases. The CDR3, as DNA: TGTGCCAGCAGTTCGGACAGGATTCTTGAAAAACTGTTTTTT. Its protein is CASSSDRILEKLFF.